This paragraph reports one T cell receptor beta chain. This specimen comes from a study of cytomegalovirus exposure and HLA in healthy donors. The V gene lost 2 bases and the J gene lost 0 bases, with 11 bases spanning the gap. CDR1 is GTSNPN, CDR2 SVGIG, per germline (reference sequence). The CDR3 contains 15 residues. The PCR was carried out with 60 Vbeta primers and 13 Jbeta primers. The method was immunoSEQ multiplex PCR; TCRdb's version includes in-frame clones alone and lacks a portion of them. Among 110,000 or so clones, roughly 72% were seen once, and the ten largest hold more than 3.5%. The chain is built from TRBV30 and TRBJ2-4; D unclear. The TCR comes from a woman between 40 and 55 years old in good health and CMV-seropositive. The specimen was PBMCs. The CDR3 region is CAWSPTGGAKNIQYF. DNA of the CDR3: TGTGCCTGGAGTCCCACGGGTGGAGCCAAAAACATTCAGTACTTC.